This TCR beta chain originates from a study of blood T cell repertoires in COVID-19. Across the study: Samples came from the United States, Italy and Spain, spanning acute and convalescent COVID-19. PBMCs, B-cell-depleted T cells, or T cells provided the cDNA or gDNA that made up the material.

This clone was seen only once. Germline assignment: CDR1 SGHNT and CDR2 YYREEE (reference sequence). V dropped 4 bases and J dropped 5; count of bases not matched to a gene: 8. This CDR3 comprises 16 residues. Per the original methods: Amplifying reference gene primers gave estimates of nucleated cell counts. The protocol was immunoSEQ multiplex PCR, while the TCRdb copy is restricted to in-frame clones and leaves out a portion. V, J and clone size derive from that table, while D and trimming were established from the DNA sequence. The repertoire includes roughly 260,000 clones, around 87% of them detected once, and 2% to 2.5% sits in the top ten.

The sequence came from a woman aged 45-65 years with acute or convalescent COVID-19. Specimen: peripheral blood. The chain employs TRBV5-4 and TRBJ2-1; 11 nucleotides align to TRBD2. The CDR3, as DNA: TGTGCCAGCAGCCCCTCCGGGACTAGCGGCCACAATGAGCAGTTCTTC. This codes for CASSPSGTSGHNEQFF.